This TCR beta chain stems from a study of identical twins. In TCRdb, the 5' RACE reads were re-called with MiXCR into one record per CDR3 protein. The table shows 250,000 or so distinct CDR3 sequences, with approximately 7% occurring only once. V trimming: 2 bases; J trimming: 7 bases; junction bases outside the gene matches: 4. CDR3 size: 15 residues. Separately, the same data were catalogued under a study of yellow fever vaccine responses in identical twins.

The chain links TRBV12-3 or TRBV12-4 to TRBJ2-3, with 12 bases identical to TRBD2. The sequencing sample was made of memory (CD45RO+) T cells sorted from blood. This TCR came from a woman aged 18-29 years in good health. CDR3: CASSLRLAGGYTQYF. Written as DNA, the CDR3 is TGTGCCAGCAGTTTAAGGCTAGCGGGAGGGTATACGCAGTATTTT.